This T cell receptor beta chain appears in the sequencing data of a study of preoperative IRX-2 immunotherapy in early breast cancer. Treatment meaning: preoperative locoregional IRX-2 cytokine immunotherapy. Samples came from a phase Ib trial of preoperative locoregional IRX-2 cytokine immunotherapy. The protocol was immunoSEQ multiplex PCR, while the TCRdb copy is restricted to in-frame clones and leaves out a portion. The data contain about 8,000 clones, 80% of them seen just once; the ten biggest clones take up around a sixth. This sequence was found in a human donor with breast cancer. Sequences were derived from tumor tissue, sampled after IRX-2 immunotherapy.

The CDR3 DNA is TGTGCCAGCAGGGACTGGGAGTACCAAGAGACCCAGTACTTC. This codes for CASRDWEYQETQYF. The J gene is TRBJ2-5, the V gene TRBV6-8; the D gene is possibly TRBD2 (5 bases). CDR3 length equals 14 residues. Germline lookup yields CDR1 MNHGY and CDR2 SAAAGT. V gave up 6 bases and J gave up 0 bases, with 11 bases separating them.